These 4 T cell receptor beta chains came from one sample sequenced in a study of beta chain features in type 1 diabetes. The study, taken as a whole, reports: TCRB CDR3 length was moderately but significantly reduced in all four CD4+ subsets of Type 1 diabetes patients.

These receptors' antigens are unknown. The entirety of the isolated RNA underwent reverse transcription, so expressed TCRB transcripts were sequenced. TCRdb keeps only in-frame clones here, not all; method: immunoSEQ multiplex PCR. Among 600,000 to 700,000 clones listed, under 15% were seen once. Sequencing was done on a sample of naive CD4+ T cells from blood. These receptor sequences come from a man aged 25-45 years with type 1 diabetes.

The chain uses TRBV7-3 and TRBJ1-1; 7 bases are a match to TRBD1. The V and J ends lost 5 bases and 0 bases, in that order; junction bases with no gene match: 6. CDR3 length equals 15 residues. Looked up from germline, CDR1 is SGHTA and CDR2 is FQGTGA. CDR3 sequence reads: CASSPRTGLNTEAFF. The CDR3 nucleotides are TGTGCCAGCAGCCCCAGGACAGGCCTGAACACTGAAGCTTTCTTT.

This clone has a handful of counts. The CDR3, as DNA: TGCAGCGTTGAAGGCGGGGGGCCTTACAATGAGCAGTTCTTC. Translation: CSVEGGGPYNEQFF. V usage is TRBV29-1 and J usage is TRBJ2-1, with 8 positions matching TRBD2. Germline values: CDR1 SQVTM, CDR2 ANQGSEA. The V segment lost 1 base and the J segment 4 bases; nucleotides outside the gene matches: 3. The CDR3 is 14 amino acids.

This clone was counted a few times. This chain connects TRBV19 to TRBJ2-5; D is unclear. Between the trimmed V and J ends, which lost 4 bases and 5 bases, there was a span of 8 bases. Germline V gene data show CDR1 as LNHDA and CDR2 as SQIVND (reference sequence). The CDR3 length is 12 residues. CDR3 amino acids: CASSSRAETQYF. The CDR3 nucleotides are TGTGCCAGTAGTAGCCGCGCCGAGACCCAGTACTTC. The complete variable domain, with remaining parts taken from reference TRBV19 and TRBJ2-5, reads DGGITQSPKYLFRKEGQNVTLSCEQNLNHDAMYWYRQDPGQGLRLIYYSQIVNDFQKGDIAEGYSVSREKKESFPLTVTSAQKNPTAFYLCASSSRAETQYFGPGTRLLVL.

This chain uses TRBV14 with TRBJ1-5; D is ambiguous. The CDR3 runs 15 residues. Trimming removed 0 bases at V and 1 base at J, with 7 bases between. Germline V gives CDR1 SGHDN, CDR2 FVKESK. Here the CDR3 reads CASSQDGRSNQPQHF. Written as DNA, the CDR3 is TGTGCCAGCAGCCAAGACGGCCGAAGCAATCAGCCCCAGCATTTT.